The 20 T cell receptor beta chains in this list originate from one sample, sequenced in a study of blood T cell repertoires in COVID-19. The repertoire was sequenced with immunoSEQ multiplex PCR; TCRdb's copy has only in-frame clones and lacks some. Here the sample spans about 430,000 clones, 70% to 90% being singletons. The sample consisted of PBMCs or T cells enriched from blood (not recorded which). These receptors were obtained from a woman aged 18-30 years who had been exposed to COVID-19.

This chain links TRBV3-1 (or the pseudogene TRBV3-2) with TRBJ2-2; 8 bases line up with TRBD1. Germline lookup yields CDR1 LGHDT and CDR2 YNNKEL (reference sequence). The CDR3 sequence is 16 residues long. The junction had 10 bases not matched to a gene; V was cut back by 3 bases and J by 7 bases. The CDR3 nucleotides are TGTGCCAGCAGCCACAGACAGGGGAAACGGATCGGGGAGCTGTTTTTT. Amino acid sequence: CASSHRQGKRIGELFF.

The chain joins TRBV4-2 to TRBJ2-2; 7 positions match TRBD1. In germline, CDR1 is LGHNA, CDR2 YNFKEQ. This CDR3 is 20 amino acids long. The ends lost 1 base at V and 0 bases at J; junction bases unmatched: 14. CDR3 sequence (DNA): TGTGCCAGCAGCCAAGGGGTCCTACTGCGACAGGGCCCGAACACCGGGGAGCTGTTTTTT. Its translation is CASSQGVLLRQGPNTGELFF.

The DNA of the CDR3 is TGCGCCAGCAGCTTGGATGGGCGGGGAGTTGGGAACACTGAAGCTTTCTTT. Protein: CASSLDGRGVGNTEAFF. The rearrangement links TRBV5-1 to TRBJ1-1, with D hard to call. V dropped 0 bases and J dropped 1 base, with 16 bases sitting between them. The CDR3 sequence is 17 residues long. CDR1 is SGHRS, CDR2 YFSETQ, per germline.

For the CDR3, the DNA is TGCGCCAGCAGCCAGAGACAGGGCACAGATACGCAGTATTTT. Translation: CASSQRQGTDTQYF. The J gene is TRBJ2-3, the V gene TRBV4-1, with TRBD1 as a possible D gene (6 bases). V lost 3 bases to trimming and J lost 1 base, with 8 bases between them. The CDR3 is 14 residues long. Germline V gives CDR1 MGHRA, CDR2 YSYEKL.

J is TRBJ2-1 and V is TRBV27; tentative D call: TRBD1 (6 bases). The CDR3 has 13 amino acids. Trimming took 3 bases from V and 9 from J, leaving 12 bases between them. CDR1 is MNHEY, CDR2 SMNVEV, per germline (reference sequence). CDR3 in amino acids: CASSFRDRFEQFF. CDR3 bases: TGTGCCAGCAGTTTCCGCGACAGGTTTGAGCAGTTCTTC.

V usage is TRBV4-2 and J usage is TRBJ2-2; 13 bases are a match to TRBD2. Germline V CDR1 and CDR2: LGHNA, YNFKEQ. The CDR3 has 17 amino acids. V gave up 5 bases and J gave up 7 bases; unmatched junction bases: 10. This chain's CDR3 is CASSGTSGRALGGELFF. CDR3 DNA: TGTGCCAGCAGCGGCACTAGCGGGAGGGCCTTAGGCGGGGAGCTGTTTTTT.

The chain uses TRBV30 and TRBJ1-1; no clear D. Trimming removed 4 bases at V and 0 bases at J, with 9 bases between. Germline CDR1 and CDR2: GTSNPN and SVGIG (reference sequence). The CDR3 runs 13 residues. The CDR3 sequence: CAWTQIMNTEAFF. In DNA form, the CDR3 reads TGTGCCTGGACACAGATCATGAACACTGAAGCTTTCTTT. Supplemented by reference TRBV30 and TRBJ1-1, the full variable domain reads SQTIHQWPATLVQPVGSPLSLECTVEGTSNPNLYWYRQAAGRGLQLLFYSVGIGQISSEVPQNLSASRPQDRQFILSSKKLLLSDSGFYLCAWTQIMNTEAFFGQGTRLTVV.

The J gene is TRBJ1-6, the V gene TRBV2; TRBD1 agrees at 8 bases. Germline-derived CDR1 and CDR2 are SNHLY and FYNNEI. With 7 bases clipped from V and 7 bases from J, the junction kept 6 bases outside the gene matches. This CDR3 comprises 14 residues. CDR3 in amino acids: CASKQGEGNSPLHF. CDR3 coding DNA: TGTGCCAGCAAACAGGGGGAGGGGAATTCACCCCTCCACTTT.

V is TRBV11-2 and J is TRBJ2-1, with 9 bases that match TRBD2. Germline V lookup: CDR1 SGHAT, CDR2 FQNNGV. CDR3 length: 14 amino acids. This CDR3 reads CAGRVSGSGNEQFF. The DNA of the CDR3 is TGTGCGGGGCGTGTTAGCGGGAGTGGCAATGAGCAGTTCTTC.

This clone was seen a single time. The chain combines TRBV5-5 with TRBJ2-7; weak D call: TRBD1 (5 bases). V lost 0 bases, J lost 2 bases, and 9 bases lay in between. Germline V gene data show CDR1 as SGHKS and CDR2 as YYEKEE (reference sequence). The CDR3 has 14 residues. For the CDR3, the DNA is TGTGCCAGCAGCTTGGTCGCAGGGACCTACGAGCAGTACTTC. The encoded protein is CASSLVAGTYEQYF.

The rearrangement links TRBV7-9 to TRBJ2-2; the D is unclear. The CDR3 is 14 amino acids. V was trimmed by 4 bases and J by 5 bases, leaving 11 bases between them. Germline lookup yields CDR1 SEHNR and CDR2 FQNEAQ (reference sequence). The CDR3 coding sequence is TGTGCCAGCAGCTCCACCCTATCGACCGGGGAGCTGTTTTTT. Translated, it gives CASSSTLSTGELFF.

The chain uses TRBV27 and TRBJ1-1, with TRBD1 identical over 9 bases. The CDR3 runs 16 residues. V gave up 0 bases and J gave up 3 bases; unmatched junction bases: 5. Per germline, CDR1 MNHEY and CDR2 SMNVEV (reference sequence). The CDR3, as DNA: TGTGCCAGCAGTTTATCAGGGACAGGGTTGTACACTGAAGCTTTCTTT. Amino acids: CASSLSGTGLYTEAFF.

This clone was observed a handful of times. This sample also contains other DNA sequences that code for the same CDR3. The chain uses TRBV5-1 and TRBJ2-1; 13 bases are a match to TRBD2. Losses at the gene ends were 1 base for V and 2 bases for J; bases not matched to a gene: 0. The CDR3 covers 16 residues. Per germline, CDR1 SGHRS and CDR2 YFSETQ. CDR3 loop: CASSLTSGGAYNEQFF. The CDR3 nucleotides read TGCGCCAGCAGCTTGACTAGCGGGGGGGCCTACAATGAGCAGTTCTTC.

The J gene is TRBJ1-6, the V gene TRBV7-2, with TRBD1 matching over 8 bases. The CDR3 contains 17 residues. Germline V gives CDR1 SGHTA, CDR2 FQGNSA. With V trimmed by 5 bases and J by 0 bases, 6 bases remained unmatched. DNA of the CDR3: TGTGCCAGCAGCATACGGGACAGGAGCTCCTATAATTCACCCCTCCACTTT. Translation gives CASSIRDRSSYNSPLHF. Variable domain in full (rest from reference TRBV7-2 and TRBJ1-6): GAGVSQSPSNKVTEKGKDVELRCDPISGHTALYWYRQSLGQGLEFLIYFQGNSAPDKSGLPSDRFSAERTGGSVSTLTIQRTQQEDSAVYLCASSIRDRSSYNSPLHFGNGTRLTVT.

V is TRBV5-1 and J is TRBJ2-3; D gene ambiguous. CDR1 and CDR2 from the germline V gene are SGHRS and YFSETQ. The germline V and J ends were trimmed by 9 bases and 2 bases, with 19 bases remaining between them. The CDR3 length is 15 residues. CDR3 loop: CATKSTDTTTDTQYF. Written as DNA, the CDR3 is TGCGCCACCAAAAGTACAGACACGACCACAGATACGCAGTATTTT.

This rearrangement joins TRBV28 to TRBJ1-5; D is uncertain. The germline V and J ends were trimmed by 4 bases and 6 bases, with 16 bases remaining between them. CDR3 length equals 15 residues. The germline V gene encodes CDR1 MDHEN and CDR2 SYDVKM. The CDR3: CASSSPSGLTQPQHF. The CDR3 DNA follows: TGTGCCAGCAGTTCCCCATCGGGGTTAACTCAGCCCCAGCATTTT.

This clone showed up just a few times. V usage is TRBV3-1 (or the pseudogene TRBV3-2) and J usage is TRBJ2-3; 8 bases agree with TRBD2. Losses at the gene ends were 6 bases for V and 6 bases for J; bases not matched to a gene: 8. The CDR3 runs to 14 residues. Germline values: CDR1 LGHDT, CDR2 YNNKEL (reference sequence). The CDR3 sequence: CASSTSGSGDTQYF. The CDR3 bases are TGTGCCAGCAGTACTAGCGGCTCAGGGGATACGCAGTATTTT.

The rearrangement uses TRBV5-4 and TRBJ2-7; 11 bases are shared with TRBD1. In germline, CDR1 is SGHNT, CDR2 YYREEE (reference sequence). Trimming cost V 4 bases and J 7 bases; bases outside gene matches: 13. There are 16 residues in the CDR3. The CDR3 sequence: CASSTEAGTGGGEQYF. CDR3 nucleotides: TGTGCCAGCAGCACAGAAGCCGGGACAGGGGGAGGTGAGCAGTACTTC.

The V call is TRBV24-1, the J call TRBJ2-1; a possible D gene is TRBD2 (6 bases). V lost 5 bases and J 10 bases, leaving 17 bases between the germline ends. The CDR3 covers 14 residues. From germline, CDR1 is KGHDR and CDR2 SFDVKD. For the CDR3, the DNA is TGTGCCACCAGTGTAACGGGACTCTCAGGGGAGCAGTTCTTC. It yields the protein CATSVTGLSGEQFF.

This clone appeared a single time. The rearrangement joins TRBV27 to TRBJ2-7; D ambiguous. CDR1 and CDR2 from the germline V gene are MNHEY and SMNVEV (reference sequence). The V end lost 0 bases, the J end lost 5 bases, and 8 bases lay between the germline ends. The CDR3 extends over 13 amino acids. CDR3 DNA sequence: TGTGCCAGCAGTTTATCGAGTACGAACGAGCAGTACTTC. Translating it yields CASSLSSTNEQYF.